This T cell receptor (beta chain) is from a study of identical twins' blood T cells. Germline values: CDR1 SQVTM, CDR2 ANQGSEA. The CDR3 totals 13 residues. V was pared by 7 bases and J by 8 bases, with 11 bases of the junction left unmatched. Each CDR3 protein gets one entry after TCRdb re-called the 5' RACE reads with MiXCR. Here the sample spans a few hundred thousand distinct CDR3 sequences, roughly 28% being singletons. This sequence originates from a woman aged 18-55 years in good health. Sequencing was done on a sample of PBMCs. V and J are TRBV29-1 and TRBJ2-1, with 7 bases matching TRBD1. The CDR3 DNA sequence: TGCAGCGCAGGGACAGCGATGGGCGATGAGCAGTTCTTC. This translates into CSAGTAMGDEQFF.